Here is one T cell receptor beta chain with its context. The CDR3 sequence is 16 residues long. Germline CDR1 MNHEY, CDR2 SMNVEV (reference sequence). V lost 5 bases, J lost 0 bases, and 11 bases lay in between. The data were obtained in a study of T cell changes during pregnancy in multiple sclerosis. Clones were read by immunoSEQ multiplex PCR, and TCRdb kept only the in-frame ones, dropping some. Among 45,000 to 65,000 clones listed, around 90% were seen once. The source of this sequence is a female donor in good health, enrolled as a control in a pregnancy study. The sequences come from peripheral blood, collected after pregnancy. The rearrangement uses TRBV27 and TRBJ1-6; no firm D call. The CDR3 is CASSPSSNSYNSPLHF. The CDR3 DNA sequence: TGTGCCAGCAGTCCCTCGAGCAACTCCTATAATTCACCCCTCCACTTT.